The 11 T cell receptor beta chains presented below share a single source sample, sequenced in a study of CD8+ T cells in alopecia areata. RNA was extracted and reverse transcribed into cDNA as the sequencing template. Profiled with immunoSEQ multiplex PCR; TCRdb holds only in-frame clones, not every one. The sample holds 200,000 to 250,000 clones, roughly three fifths seen once. Sequencing was performed on CD8+ T cells sorted from blood. These receptors were taken from a human donor in good health.

This chain connects TRBV4-2 to TRBJ1-5; D possibly corresponds to TRBD1 (6 bases). The V gene lost 1 base and the J gene lost 0 bases, with 7 bases spanning the gap. The CDR3 length is 15 residues. From germline, CDR1 is LGHNA and CDR2 YNFKEQ. CDR3 residues: CASSQGTASNQPQHF. The CDR3 region has the DNA TGTGCCAGCAGCCAAGGGACAGCTAGCAATCAGCCCCAGCATTTT.

The chain employs TRBV11-1 and TRBJ2-3; D may be TRBD2 (6 bases). Germline CDR1 and CDR2: SGHAT and FQDESV (reference sequence). V shed 2 bases and J shed 4 bases, with 13 bases lying between them. CDR3 length: 15 residues. CDR3 nucleotide sequence: TGTGCCAGCAGCTTAACCGCGGGGAAAGCAGATACGCAGTATTTT. As protein: CASSLTAGKADTQYF.

J is TRBJ2-5 and V is TRBV5-4; D may be TRBD1 or TRBD2 (5 bases each). The germline V gene has CDR1 SGHNT and CDR2 YYREEE (reference sequence). The CDR3 runs to 14 residues. The germline V and J ends were trimmed by 2 bases and 4 bases, with 12 bases remaining between them. The CDR3 protein is CASSFHGGTETQYF. The CDR3 bases are TGTGCCAGCAGCTTCCATGGGGGTACAGAGACCCAGTACTTC.

This clone was seen a handful of times. This rearrangement joins TRBV7-9 to TRBJ2-5, with D perhaps being TRBD1 or TRBD2 (7 bases each). CDR1 is SEHNR, CDR2 FQNEAQ, per germline (reference sequence). The V end lost 5 bases, the J end lost 2 bases, and 15 bases lay between the germline ends. This CDR3 has 15 residues. CDR3 loop: CASSLAGGEQETQYF. The CDR3 DNA is TGTGCCAGCAGCCTGGCAGGGGGGGAACAAGAGACCCAGTACTTC.

This chain joins TRBV12-5 and TRBJ2-2; D may correspond to TRBD1 or TRBD2 (5 bases each). Germline CDR1 is LGHNT and CDR2 is FRNRAP. Deletions cut 9 bases from V and 4 bases from J, with 18 bases between. CDR3 size: 15 residues. The CDR3 is CASLFGTRGTGELFF. DNA of the CDR3: TGTGCTAGCCTTTTTGGGACCCGAGGCACCGGGGAGCTGTTTTTT.

The chain employs TRBV2 and TRBJ2-7, with TRBD2 matching over 7 bases. The CDR3 consists of 14 residues. The germline CDR1 and CDR2 sequences are SNHLY and FYNNEI. V lost 7 bases, J lost 7 bases, and 13 bases stayed unmatched. The CDR3 loop reads CASIGLGPTGEQYF. The DNA for the CDR3 is TGTGCCAGCATAGGACTAGGGCCCACCGGGGAGCAGTACTTC. Full variable domain (missing parts from reference TRBV2 and TRBJ2-7): EPEVTQTPSHQVTQMGQEVILRCVPISNHLYFYWYRQILGQKVEFLVSFYNNEISEKSEIFDDQFSVERPDGSNFTLKIRSTKLEDSAMYFCASIGLGPTGEQYFGPGTRLTVT.

The chain uses TRBV7-6 and TRBJ2-7; 9 bases are a match to TRBD2. Germline trimming cut 5 bases from V and 0 bases from J; bases unmatched to any gene: 14. CDR1 is SGHVS and CDR2 is FNYEAQ in the germline V gene. This CDR3 is 18 amino acids long. CDR3 DNA: TGTGCCAGCAGCAACCAAAGGATAGCGGGGGCGAGCTCCTACGAGCAGTACTTC. Translated: CASSNQRIAGASSYEQYF.

J is TRBJ1-2 and V is TRBV27; the D gene is possibly TRBD1 (5 bases). In germline, CDR1 is MNHEY, CDR2 SMNVEV (reference sequence). The CDR3 length is 13 residues. Trimming removed 5 bases from V and 4 bases from J, with 11 bases in between. The CDR3 loop is CASSPGTGYGYTF. CDR3 sequence (DNA): TGTGCCAGCAGTCCTGGGACGGGCTATGGCTACACCTTC.

This chain links TRBV9 with TRBJ1-5, with 9 positions matching TRBD1. Germline V gene sequence: CDR1 SGDLS, CDR2 YYNGEE. After removal of 3 bases from V and 1 base from J, the junction contained 2 bases not matched to a gene. This CDR3 contains 15 residues. CDR3 nucleotides: TGTGCCAGCAGCGGGGGGACAGGGAGCAATCAGCCCCAGCATTTT. Translation gives CASSGGTGSNQPQHF.

This chain connects TRBV27 to TRBJ2-2; 9 positions match TRBD2. This CDR3 is built from 16 residues. Unmatched junction bases numbered 8, after V lost 2 bases and J lost 7 bases. CDR1 is MNHEY, CDR2 SMNVEV, per germline (reference sequence). The CDR3 region has the DNA TGTGCCAGCAGTTTAAGAGGCGGGGGGGCCTTCGGGGAGCTGTTTTTT. It encodes CASSLRGGGAFGELFF.

The rearrangement joins TRBV5-1 to TRBJ2-1, with TRBD1 identical over 8 bases. From germline, CDR1 is SGHRS and CDR2 YFSETQ. The CDR3 has 15 residues. The ends lost 4 bases at V and 2 bases at J; junction bases unmatched: 5. CDR3 region: CASSIGQGPYNEQFF. For the CDR3, the DNA is TGCGCCAGCAGCATCGGACAGGGCCCCTACAATGAGCAGTTCTTC.